The TCR beta chain described here comes from a study of OX40 agonist ivuxolimab in advanced cancers. The data were produced by immunoSEQ multiplex PCR, yet TCRdb's version contains in-frame clones alone and is incomplete. The table lists about 140,000 clones, about nine tenths of them singletons, with about 1% in the top ten. Trimming shortened V by 6 bases and J by 4 bases, and 12 bases separated the two germline ends. Germline assignment: CDR1 MNHEY and CDR2 SMNVEV (reference sequence). This CDR3 region has 13 residues. The chain joins TRBV27 to TRBJ1-2, with no clear D. The receptor was derived from an adult with an advanced solid tumor such as melanoma, head and neck, liver or kidney cancer. Material: CD4+ or CD8+ T cells sorted from blood, obtained in a trial of the OX40 agonist ivuxolimab. The CDR3 region is CASSLGGGYGYTF. The CDR3 DNA sequence: TGTGCCAGCAGCCTCGGTGGTGGCTATGGCTACACCTTC.